The 18 T cell receptor beta chains listed next were all sequenced from one sample in a study of shared clonotypes between healthy human individuals. TCRdb's copy holds only in-frame clones and misses some; the assay was immunoSEQ multiplex PCR. The sample includes 2 million to 2.5 million clones, 90% to 96% of them seen just once. Sequencing was carried out using naive CD4+ T cells sorted from blood. Subset specified: CD45RA+ positively selected. The receptor source for this set is a man aged 18 to 30 in good health.

The gene calls are TRBV18 and TRBJ2-7, with unresolved D. V was trimmed by 5 bases and J by 1 base, leaving 9 bases between them. The CDR3 consists of 13 residues. Germline CDR1 and CDR2: KGHSH and LQKENI. Here the CDR3 reads CASSKTESYEQYF. The DNA of the CDR3 is TGTGCCAGCTCAAAGACCGAATCCTACGAGCAGTACTTC.

The chain links TRBV25-1 to TRBJ2-5; TRBD2 matches 11 bases. V shed 3 bases, J shed 7 bases, and the junction held 10 bases outside the gene matches. CDR1 is MGHDK and CDR2 is SYGVNS in the germline V gene. The CDR3 is 16 amino acids. This CDR3 reads CASSETSGKAFGTQYF. CDR3 DNA: TGTGCCAGCAGTGAGACTAGCGGGAAAGCCTTCGGGACCCAGTACTTC. The full variable domain, its missing parts supplied by reference TRBV25-1 and TRBJ2-5, is EADIYQTPRYLVIGTGKKITLECSQTMGHDKMYWYQQDPGMELHLIHYSYGVNSTEKGDLSSESTVSRIRTEHFPLTLESARPSHTSQYLCASSETSGKAFGTQYFGPGTRLLVL.

The chain uses TRBV19 and TRBJ1-2; D is possibly TRBD1 (6 bases). The V end was cut by 6 bases, the J end by 4 bases, with 21 bases between. Germline V gives CDR1 LNHDA, CDR2 SQIVND (reference sequence). This CDR3 has 16 residues. The CDR3 region is CASRNLEGQGTYGYTF. The CDR3, as DNA: TGTGCCAGTAGAAACTTGGAGGGGCAGGGGACCTATGGCTACACCTTC. The full variable domain, rest sourced from reference TRBV19 and TRBJ1-2, is DGGITQSPKYLFRKEGQNVTLSCEQNLNHDAMYWYRQDPGQGLRLIYYSQIVNDFQKGDIAEGYSVSREKKESFPLTVTSAQKNPTAFYLCASRNLEGQGTYGYTFGSGTRLTVV.

This clone was counted once. The chain has TRBV11-2 and TRBJ2-2, with D maybe TRBD1 (5 bases). The V end lost 2 bases, the J end lost 7 bases, and 14 bases lay between the germline ends. CDR1 and CDR2 (germline): SGHAT, FQNNGV. This CDR3 has 15 residues. CDR3: CASSLSQGIIGELFF. DNA of the CDR3: TGTGCCAGCAGCTTAAGCCAGGGCATAATCGGGGAGCTGTTTTTT.

This chain joins TRBV10-3 and TRBJ1-2; D is possibly TRBD1 (5 bases). Per germline, CDR1 ENHRY and CDR2 SYGVKD. Trimming removed 6 bases from V and 2 bases from J, with 13 bases in between. This CDR3 spans 14 amino acids. As DNA, the CDR3 is TGTGCCATCAGGGGGGTGGGATCCAACTATGGCTACACCTTC. Translation: CAIRGVGSNYGYTF.

The J gene is TRBJ1-1, the V gene TRBV6-4, with D perhaps matching TRBD1 (5 bases). Germline V gives CDR1 MRHNA, CDR2 SNTAGT. This CDR3 is 15 amino acids long. Between the trimmed V and J ends, which lost 0 bases and 1 base, there was a span of 9 bases. The CDR3 here is CASSDSGTTNTEAFF. The CDR3 nucleotides are TGTGCCAGCAGTGACTCTGGGACTACGAACACTGAAGCTTTCTTT.

This sequence joins TRBV5-1 and TRBJ1-6; D is possibly TRBD1 (5 bases). Germline CDR1 SGHRS, CDR2 YFSETQ. The CDR3 contains 14 residues. V lost 3 bases and J 10 bases, leaving 14 bases between the germline ends. The CDR3 DNA follows: TGCGCCAGCAGCTCCGGACATTCCGAGTCACCCCTCCACTTT. Its translation is CASSSGHSESPLHF.

V and J are TRBV6-6 and TRBJ2-5; D gene uncertain. Trimming removed 4 bases at V and 7 bases at J, with 13 bases between. The CDR3 runs to 13 residues. Germline loops: CDR1 MNHNY, CDR2 SVGAGI (reference sequence). CDR3 nucleotide sequence: TGTGCCAGCAGTTCGGACGGAGCATGGACCCAGTACTTC. Its translation: CASSSDGAWTQYF.

The chain couples TRBV10-3 to TRBJ2-2, with 7 bases that match TRBD2. With V trimmed by 2 bases and J by 2 bases, 17 bases remained unmatched. Germline CDR1 and CDR2: ENHRY and SYGVKD. The CDR3 length is 20 residues. The CDR3 DNA sequence: TGTGCCATCAGTGAGGGAGAAAGGTGGAGGGAGGGACGTAACACCGGGGAGCTGTTTTTT. Protein product: CAISEGERWREGRNTGELFF.

The V call is TRBV30, the J call TRBJ2-5, with D uncertain. There are 15 residues in the CDR3. V was pared by 0 bases and J by 0 bases, with 11 bases between. Germline V lookup: CDR1 GTSNPN, CDR2 SVGIG (reference sequence). CDR3 DNA sequence: TGTGCCTGGAGTGTGCGGCGGAGCAACCAAGAGACCCAGTACTTC. Its protein product is CAWSVRRSNQETQYF.

The chain joins TRBV5-6 to TRBJ2-7; 9 bases are a match to TRBD1. The CDR3 is 15 residues long. Germline CDR1 and CDR2: SGHDT and YYEEEE. Germline trimming cut 4 bases from V and 4 bases from J; bases unmatched to any gene: 9. CDR3 in amino acids: CASSRGTGFPYEQYF. The CDR3 DNA reads as TGTGCCAGCAGCCGGGGGACAGGGTTTCCGTACGAGCAGTACTTC.

The chain combines TRBV30 with TRBJ2-3, with 8 bases fitting TRBD2. Germline CDR1 is GTSNPN and CDR2 is SVGIG (reference sequence). This CDR3 comprises 15 residues. After removal of 5 bases from V and 0 bases from J, the junction contained 7 bases not matched to a gene. DNA of the CDR3: TGTGCCTGGGGGCTTAGCGGGATTAGCACAGATACGCAGTATTTT. This encodes CAWGLSGISTDTQYF. The entire variable domain, with the rest obtained from reference TRBV30 and TRBJ2-3, is as follows: SQTIHQWPATLVQPVGSPLSLECTVEGTSNPNLYWYRQAAGRGLQLLFYSVGIGQISSEVPQNLSASRPQDRQFILSSKKLLLSDSGFYLCAWGLSGISTDTQYFGPGTRLTVL.

This clone was detected once. The same CDR3 arises from other DNA sequences in this sample as well. The CDR3 bases are TGTGCCAGCAGTCTAGGACAGGGGAATGGCTACACCTTC. Translating gives CASSLGQGNGYTF. The chain combines TRBV27 with TRBJ1-2; 9 nucleotides line up with TRBD1. Germline CDR1 is MNHEY and CDR2 is SMNVEV (reference sequence). CDR3 length equals 13 residues. The ends lost 5 bases at V and 6 bases at J; junction bases unmatched: 4.

This clone appeared once. The chain has TRBV6-1 and TRBJ2-7; D not resolved. Trimming took off 7 bases at V and 2 bases at J, with 12 bases between the two ends. The CDR3 length is 13 residues. Germline V gives CDR1 MNHNS, CDR2 SASEGT. The CDR3 sequence is CASTRSSTYEQYF. The DNA of the CDR3 is TGTGCCAGCACCCGGTCTAGTACCTACGAGCAGTACTTC.

This clone showed up just once. The chain has TRBV5-4 and TRBJ2-1; no clear D gene. V was cut by 4 bases and J by 3 bases, with 17 bases left in between. CDR1 is SGHNT and CDR2 is YYREEE in the germline V gene (reference sequence). The CDR3 totals 16 residues. CDR3 coding DNA: TGTGCCAGCAGCCGACCTTTAGGGCACAGCTACAATGAGCAGTTCTTC. Residues: CASSRPLGHSYNEQFF.

This clone was seen just once. The DNA is left out, because the CDR3 cannot be placed on it with certainty; the CDR3 is given as TCRdb lists it. The rearrangement uses TRBV5-1 and TRBJ1-2; the DNA was not used to check the table's D call, TRBD1. The CDR3 spans 13 amino acids, including both terminal residues. Germline V gene sequence: CDR1 SGHRS, CDR2 YFSETQ. The CDR3: CASSLLFGTGNTF.

The genes are TRBV10-3 and TRBJ2-7; 9 bases fit TRBD1. Germline V gene data show CDR1 as ENHRY and CDR2 as SYGVKD. The CDR3 covers 16 residues. V gave up 0 bases and J gave up 4 bases; unmatched junction bases: 7. Written as DNA, the CDR3 is TGTGCCATCAGTGAGTCCGGGGGACAGGGAGGTTACGAGCAGTACTTC. The encoded protein is CAISESGGQGGYEQYF.

The rearrangement uses TRBV16 and TRBJ1-3, with D unclear. V lost 3 bases to trimming and J lost 3 bases, with 6 bases between them. CDR3 length: 13 amino acids. The germline V gene encodes CDR1 KGHSY and CDR2 FQNENV. The CDR3 DNA reads TGTGCCAGCAGCCAGCTAGGTGGAAACACCATATATTTT. This gives the protein CASSQLGGNTIYF.